Below are 17 T cell receptor beta chains sequenced from a single sample in a study of shared clonotypes between healthy human individuals. The method was immunoSEQ multiplex PCR; TCRdb's version includes in-frame clones alone and lacks a portion of them. The sample has more than 900,000 clones; 78% are singletons. Source material: memory CD4+ T cells from PBMCs. Regarding subset: CD45RA-negative fraction. Receptors were obtained from a man aged 18 to 29 in good health. Some clones in this sample may be carry-over from other donors' samples.

A word on this clone: A far larger clone is only one base removed, so a read error is likely. This sample includes further DNA sequences coding for the same CDR3. V and J are TRBV4-1 and TRBJ2-7; D possibly corresponds to TRBD2 (6 bases). The CDR3 length is 16 residues. From germline, CDR1 is MGHRA and CDR2 YSYEKL. The V end was cut by 1 base, the J end by 4 bases, with 17 bases between. The CDR3 is CASSQGGGGGLYEQYF. Written as DNA, the CDR3 is TGCGCCAGCAGCCAAGGGGGTGGGGGAGGATTATACGAGCAGTACTTC.

The genes are TRBV14 and TRBJ2-1; no reliable D call. Per the germline V gene, CDR1 is SGHDN and CDR2 is FVKESK. CDR3 size: 14 residues. Trimming pared 4 bases from V and 1 base from J, leaving 8 bases between. CDR3 sequence (DNA): TGTGCCAGCAGCCCCAGCCTTTCCTACAATGAGCAGTTCTTC. Translation: CASSPSLSYNEQFF.

Notes on this clone: This same CDR3 is encoded by further DNA sequences in the sample. V usage is TRBV7-9 and J usage is TRBJ1-5; D gene unclear. The germline V gene encodes CDR1 SEHNR and CDR2 FQNEAQ (reference sequence). This CDR3 comprises 14 residues. The V end lost 5 bases, the J end lost 2 bases, and 10 bases lay between the germline ends. The CDR3 sequence is CASSRGGGNQPQHF. As DNA, the CDR3 is TGTGCCAGCAGCAGAGGCGGTGGCAATCAGCCCCAGCATTTT.

The chain joins TRBV30 to TRBJ2-2; D remains unclear. V was clipped by 1 base and J by 0 bases, with 9 bases between them. The CDR3 extends over 15 amino acids. CDR1 is GTSNPN, CDR2 SVGIG, per germline (reference sequence). The CDR3 spells CAWSEASANTGELFF. CDR3 bases: TGTGCCTGGAGTGAAGCGAGCGCGAACACCGGGGAGCTGTTTTTT. The complete variable domain, with remaining parts taken from reference TRBV30 and TRBJ2-2, reads SQTIHQWPATLVQPVGSPLSLECTVEGTSNPNLYWYRQAAGRGLQLLFYSVGIGQISSEVPQNLSASRPQDRQFILSSKKLLLSDSGFYLCAWSEASANTGELFFGEGSRLTVL.

In its sample, this clone was seen once. This chain connects TRBV10-3 to TRBJ1-1; possible D gene TRBD1, 5 bases. In germline, CDR1 is ENHRY, CDR2 SYGVKD. The CDR3 is 14 amino acids. V was clipped by 4 bases and J by 0 bases, with 9 bases between them. Written as DNA, the CDR3 is TGTGCCATCAGTGTTGGGGGAGTGAACACTGAAGCTTTCTTT. Encoded protein: CAISVGGVNTEAFF.

The chain links TRBV4-2 to TRBJ1-1, with a possible D match to TRBD1 (6 bases). Germline CDR1 and CDR2: LGHNA and YNFKEQ. The CDR3 runs 13 residues. V was pared by 0 bases and J by 11 bases, with 13 bases between. The CDR3 here is CASSQDFQGRAFF. The CDR3 nucleotides are TGTGCCAGCAGCCAAGATTTCCAGGGGCGGGCTTTCTTT.

This clone was counted many times. The chain's CDR3 is CASSFGGPNSYEQYF. The CDR3 DNA sequence: TGTGCCAGCAGCTTTGGCGGACCGAACTCCTACGAGCAGTACTTC. The genes are TRBV7-3 and TRBJ2-7; D is undetermined. Germline V CDR1 and CDR2: SGHTA, FQGTGA. CDR3 length: 15 residues. Trimming cost V 3 bases and J 0 bases, with 12 bases left between them.

This chain uses TRBV15 with TRBJ2-1; 8 bases map to TRBD2. The CDR3 covers 15 residues. The germline gives CDR1 LNHNV, CDR2 YYDKDF (reference sequence). V shed 3 bases, J shed 4 bases, and the junction held 5 bases outside the gene matches. This CDR3 reads CATSRGGTSYNEQFF. CDR3 sequence (DNA): TGTGCCACCAGCAGGGGCGGGACTAGTTACAATGAGCAGTTCTTC.

This sequence joins TRBV2 and TRBJ2-6; weak D call: TRBD1 (6 bases). V lost 6 bases and J lost 4, with 13 bases in between. This CDR3 has 15 amino acids. From germline, CDR1 is SNHLY and CDR2 FYNNEI. Here the CDR3 reads CASRVRGTGANVLTF. The CDR3 coding sequence is TGTGCCAGCAGGGTCAGGGGAACCGGGGCCAACGTCCTGACTTTC.

This clone was detected only once. The chain carries TRBV28 and TRBJ2-7; the match to TRBD2 covers 10 bases. Germline V gene data show CDR1 as MDHEN and CDR2 as SYDVKM. Trimming at V came to 8 bases and at J to 3 bases, leaving 10 bases not matched to a gene. The CDR3 runs to 15 residues. This CDR3 is CASGWSGRANYEQYF. DNA of the CDR3: TGTGCCAGCGGCTGGAGCGGGAGGGCGAACTACGAGCAGTACTTC.

The chain uses TRBV9 and TRBJ2-1, with a tentative D call TRBD2 (6 bases). In germline, CDR1 is SGDLS, CDR2 YYNGEE. Deletions cut 0 bases from V and 7 bases from J, with 17 bases between. The CDR3 is 16 residues long. The CDR3 nucleotides read TGTGCCAGCAGCGTAGTCGGCGGGGTCGGCCTGAATGAGCAGTTCTTC. Protein sequence: CASSVVGGVGLNEQFF.

The rearrangement uses TRBV28 and TRBJ2-7, with 7 nucleotides matching TRBD1. CDR3 length equals 15 residues. V was clipped by 3 bases and J by 0 bases; unmatched bases: 5. Per the germline V gene, CDR1 is MDHEN and CDR2 is SYDVKM. The CDR3 bases are TGTGCCAGCAGTTTCTCCCAGGGGGACTCCTACGAGCAGTACTTC. Translated, it gives CASSFSQGDSYEQYF.

This clone has just one count. The chain employs TRBV6-5 and TRBJ1-1; D perhaps matches TRBD1 (5 bases). Germline lookup yields CDR1 MNHEY and CDR2 SVGAGI. The V end lost 2 bases, the J end lost 5 bases, and 15 bases lay between the germline ends. CDR3 length: 15 amino acids. CDR3 amino acids: CASSYLGVSGTEAFF. The DNA of the CDR3 is TGTGCCAGCAGTTACCTAGGGGTTTCTGGAACTGAAGCTTTCTTT.

The rearrangement joins TRBV10-3 to TRBJ2-1, with D possibly called TRBD1 or TRBD2 (5 bases each). Trimming shortened V by 10 bases and J by 4 bases, and 17 bases separated the two germline ends. Germline V CDR1 and CDR2: ENHRY, SYGVKD. The CDR3 loop spans 14 amino acids. The CDR3 DNA sequence: TGTGCCACCAAGCCCGGGACGGTTTACAATGAGCAGTTCTTC. This encodes CATKPGTVYNEQFF.

The V and J genes are TRBV5-4 and TRBJ2-1; tentatively, D is TRBD1 or TRBD2 (6 bases each). This CDR3 spans 16 amino acids. Per the germline V gene, CDR1 is SGHNT and CDR2 is YYREEE (reference sequence). V lost 4 bases and J lost 2, with 16 bases in between. The CDR3, as DNA: TGTGCCAGCAGCCCCAAGGGGGGTCCCGCCTACAATGAGCAGTTCTTC. It codes for CASSPKGGPAYNEQFF.

The J gene is TRBJ1-5, the V gene TRBV6-8; 7 nucleotides agree with TRBD1. Germline-derived CDR1 and CDR2 are MNHGY and SAAAGT. This CDR3 is built from 16 residues. Trimming at V came to 2 bases and at J to 4 bases, leaving 8 bases not matched to a gene. This CDR3 reads CASSYLGTASNQPQHF. In DNA form, the CDR3 reads TGTGCCAGCAGTTACCTAGGGACAGCTTCGAATCAGCCCCAGCATTTT.

The chain carries TRBV6-4 and TRBJ2-5; 7 bases match TRBD2. The CDR3 spans 16 residues. V lost 4 bases and J lost 4; bases outside the gene matches: 12. The germline CDR1 and CDR2 sequences are MRHNA and SNTAGT. This CDR3 reads CASSALPGGRRETQYF. DNA of the CDR3: TGTGCCAGCAGTGCCCTCCCGGGGGGTAGAAGAGAGACCCAGTACTTC.